What follows are 16 T cell receptor beta chains derived from one specimen sequenced in a study of T cells expressing NK-cell markers. TCRdb derives one entry per CDR3 protein from the 5' RACE reads, leaving out DNA. This sample contains about 21,000 distinct CDR3 sequences. The sample consisted of blood T cells: a sorted CD56 or NKG2C T cell subset, CD4+ or CD8+ T cells, or bulk PBMC T cells (not recorded which). The receptors shown here come from a man aged 18-69 years in good health.

This rearrangement joins TRBV7-6 to TRBJ2-7; the TCRdb call, TRBD2, lacks DNA for checking. Germline values: CDR1 SGHVS, CDR2 FNYEAQ. There are 13 residues in the CDR3. CDR3 sequence: CASSPSGRGEQYF.

The chain combines TRBV6-1 with TRBJ2-2; checking the TCRdb D call of TRBD1 is not possible without DNA. Germline V CDR1 and CDR2: MNHNS, SASEGT. CDR3 length equals 17 residues. The CDR3 loop reads CASSEGRAELNTGELFF.

The rearrangement links TRBV15 to TRBJ2-7. CDR3 length: 13 residues. In germline, CDR1 is LNHNV, CDR2 YYDKDF (reference sequence). CDR3 loop: CATSRGRADEQYF.

This chain connects TRBV28 to TRBJ1-1. The CDR3 contains 11 residues. Germline CDR1 and CDR2: MDHEN and SYDVKM. CDR3 protein: CASSSLRTAFF.

The rearrangement joins TRBV10-3 to TRBJ1-5. The germline V gene has CDR1 ENHRY and CDR2 SYGVKD. The CDR3 consists of 14 residues. The CDR3 sequence is CAISERQSNQPQHF.

The rearrangement joins TRBV20-1 to TRBJ2-5; no DNA is available, so the TRBD1 call from TCRdb remains unchecked. This CDR3 region has 15 residues. Germline V gene sequence: CDR1 DFQATT, CDR2 SNEGSKA (reference sequence). CDR3 region: CSAHSGGSAKETQYF.

V usage is TRBV19 and J usage is TRBJ1-5; as DNA is missing, the TRBD1 call by TCRdb cannot be tested. Germline CDR1 reads LNHDA; CDR2 reads SQIVND (reference sequence). The CDR3 covers 12 residues. This CDR3 reads CASSDPAQPQHF.

V is TRBV11-3 and J is TRBJ2-1; there is no DNA to check the TCRdb D call of TRBD1. Germline V gene lookup returns CDR1 SGHNT and CDR2 YENEEA. The CDR3 runs 13 residues. The chain's CDR3 is CASSTQQGYEQFF.

The genes are TRBV28 and TRBJ2-3; TCRdb picks TRBD2, but there is no DNA to check that call. The germline V gene has CDR1 MDHEN and CDR2 SYDVKM. This CDR3 spans 15 amino acids. The chain's CDR3 is CASTEASGNTDTQYF.

CDR3: CASSLTRGEQYF. J is TRBJ2-7 and V is TRBV5-1; there is no DNA to check the TCRdb D call of TRBD1. This CDR3 spans 12 amino acids. Germline CDR1 is SGHRS and CDR2 is YFSETQ.

The J gene is TRBJ2-7, the V gene TRBV2; absent DNA, TCRdb's TRBD2 call cannot be checked. The CDR3 contains 12 residues. The germline gives CDR1 SNHLY, CDR2 FYNNEI. The CDR3 loop reads CASSVGRAYQYF.

The J gene is TRBJ2-1, the V gene TRBV12-3 or TRBV12-4. CDR3 length: 15 amino acids. CDR3 amino acids: CASNIRSSSYNEQFF.

The CDR3 sequence is CASSITSGTDTQYF. V and J are TRBV7-6 and TRBJ2-3; the TCRdb D gene call, TRBD2, has no DNA to confirm it. Germline-derived CDR1 and CDR2 are SGHVS and FNYEAQ. The CDR3 spans 14 residues. Using reference TRBV7-6 and TRBJ2-3 for the parts outside the CDR3, the full variable domain is GAGVSQSPRYKVTKRGQDVALRCDPISGHVSLYWYRQALGQGPEFLTYFNYEAQQDKSGLPNDRFSAERPEGSISTLTIQRTEQRDSAMYRCASSITSGTDTQYFGPGTRLTVL.

The V gene is TRBV7-7, the J gene TRBJ2-7; TCRdb outputs TRBD1, but without DNA this stays unchecked. CDR1 and CDR2 (germline): SSHAT, FNYEAQ (reference sequence). This CDR3 has 14 amino acids. CDR3 sequence reads: CASSWDRTPYEQYF.

The rearrangement links TRBV19 to TRBJ2-1. CDR1 is LNHDA and CDR2 is SQIVND in the germline V gene (reference sequence). CDR3 length equals 14 residues. CDR3 in amino acids: CASSSGGIYNEQFF.

The chain joins TRBV12-3 or TRBV12-4 to TRBJ2-6; TCRdb gives TRBD1 as the D gene, but with no DNA this cannot be confirmed. The CDR3 runs 18 residues. CDR3 sequence reads: CASSFGQGVLSGANVLTF.